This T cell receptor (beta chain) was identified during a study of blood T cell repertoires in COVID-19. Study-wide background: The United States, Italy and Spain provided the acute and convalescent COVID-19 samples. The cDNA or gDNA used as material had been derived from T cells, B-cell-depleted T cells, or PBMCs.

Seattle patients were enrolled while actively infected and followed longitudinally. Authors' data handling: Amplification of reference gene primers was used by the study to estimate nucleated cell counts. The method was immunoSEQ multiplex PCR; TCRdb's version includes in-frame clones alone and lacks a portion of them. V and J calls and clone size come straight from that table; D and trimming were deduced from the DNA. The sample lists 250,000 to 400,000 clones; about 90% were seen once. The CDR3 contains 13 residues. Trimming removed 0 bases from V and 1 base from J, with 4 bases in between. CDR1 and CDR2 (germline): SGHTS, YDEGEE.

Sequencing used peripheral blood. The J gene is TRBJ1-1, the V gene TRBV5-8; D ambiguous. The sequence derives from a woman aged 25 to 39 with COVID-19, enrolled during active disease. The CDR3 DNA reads TGTGCCAGCAGCTTGGCCGGGAACACTGAAGCTTTCTTT. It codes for CASSLAGNTEAFF.